These T cell receptor beta chains were read from a single sample in a study of CD8 T cells in Susac syndrome. Via MiXCR, TCRdb re-called the immunoSEQ multiplex PCR reads, giving one row per CDR3 protein. Here the sample spans about 190,000 distinct CDR3 sequences, approximately 95% being singletons. The sample consisted of CD8+ T cells from PBMCs. The origin of the receptors is a human donor with Susac syndrome. The CDR3 runs from the conserved cysteine through the conserved F or W. The D gene is left open where the match is weak. Size is stated for part of the rows, as once, few or many counts, or as a class when the clone is expanded.

cdr3_nt,cdr3_aa,d_call,j_call,v_call,clone_size
TGTGCCAGCAGGCCCCGACAGGGTACCCCTCGGAAGCAGTTCTTC,CASRPRQGTPRKQFF,TRBD1,TRBJ2-1,TRBV7-9,-
TGTGCCAGCAGCTTAGGGTGGGGGGGCACTGAAGCTTTCTTT,CASSLGWGGTEAFF,-,TRBJ1-1,TRBV7-2,-
TGTGCCAGCAGTTTAGACAGGGCCGCCTACGAGCAGTACTTC,CASSLDRAAYEQYF,-,TRBJ2-7,TRBV12-3/TRBV12-4,few
TGCGCCAGCAGCCAGGGACAGGGGGCTGTTGGAGATACGCAGTATTTT,CASSQGQGAVGDTQYF,TRBD1,TRBJ2-3,TRBV4-1,-
TGTGCCAGCAGTTCGGGCAATCCGGGGAATGAGCAGTTCTTC,CASSSGNPGNEQFF,-,TRBJ2-1,TRBV2,-
TGTGCCAGTAGGGAGGGGGTTCCCTCTGGGGCCAACGTCCTGACTTTC,CASREGVPSGANVLTF,-,TRBJ2-6,TRBV19,-
TGCGCCAGCAGCCAACCAGGGGGCAGCTATGGCTACACCTTC,CASSQPGGSYGYTF,TRBD1,TRBJ1-2,TRBV4-1,-
TGTGCCAGCAGTGCACCGTGGGGGAATACGCAGTATTTT,CASSAPWGNTQYF,-,TRBJ2-3,TRBV11-2,-
TGTGCCATCTTTGAATCTGGCACAGATACGCAGTATTTT,CAIFESGTDTQYF,-,TRBJ2-3,TRBV10-3,once
TGTGTAGTGGCGAGTTCCTACGAGCAGTACTTC,CVVASSYEQYF,-,TRBJ2-7,TRBV6-6,once
TGCAGTGCTAAGGGAATTGGGTTAGACACTGAAGCTTTCTTT,CSAKGIGLDTEAFF,-,TRBJ1-1,TRBV20-1,-
TGTGCCAGCAGCCCCGGGACGGTGAACTATGGCTACACCTTC,CASSPGTVNYGYTF,-,TRBJ1-2,TRBV7-9,-
TGTGCCAGCAGCCCGAACAGGGGAATCGCCGGGGAGCTGTTTTTT,CASSPNRGIAGELFF,TRBD1,TRBJ2-2,TRBV27,-
TGTGCCAGCAGCTTCAAGTCGGGCTCTGGAAACACCATATATTTT,CASSFKSGSGNTIYF,-,TRBJ1-3,TRBV13,-
TGCGCCAGCAGCCCATTGTCAGGGTCGCTAGCCAAAAACATTCAGTACTTC,CASSPLSGSLAKNIQYF,-,TRBJ2-4,TRBV4-1,-
TGTGCCAGCAGCACTAGTCCCCTAGGGGAGACCCAGTACTTC,CASSTSPLGETQYF,-,TRBJ2-5,TRBV12-3/TRBV12-4,-
TGTGCCAGCAGCTTAGAGGGTGGATACGAGCAGTACTTC,CASSLEGGYEQYF,-,TRBJ2-7,TRBV5-6,-
TGTGCCAGTAGTATTGGGTCGGAGGAGCAGTACTTC,CASSIGSEEQYF,-,TRBJ2-7,TRBV19,-
TGTGCCAGCAGCTTACACCGGGACACCACCTACGAGCAGTACTTC,CASSLHRDTTYEQYF,-,TRBJ2-7,TRBV11-2,once
TGTGCCAGCAGCTTGACCAGCGCGGAGACCCAGTACTTC,CASSLTSAETQYF,-,TRBJ2-5,TRBV9,few
TGTGCCAGCAGTTTAATCCTACGATTCTTT,CASSLILRFF,-,TRBJ1-1,TRBV27,-
TGTGCCAGCAGCGTAGAGGGCGGAACTAGCACAGATACGCAGTATTTT,CASSVEGGTSTDTQYF,-,TRBJ2-3,TRBV9,-
TGTGCCAGCAGCCAATCCGGGACTTACACAGATACGCAGTATTTT,CASSQSGTYTDTQYF,-,TRBJ2-3,TRBV7-9,-
TGCGCCAGCAGCTTGATGAGCGGGAGGGACAATGAGCAGTTCTTC,CASSLMSGRDNEQFF,TRBD2,TRBJ2-1,TRBV5-1,-
TGTGCCAGCAGCCAAGTTCAGACCAACACAGATACGCAGTATTTT,CASSQVQTNTDTQYF,-,TRBJ2-3,TRBV3-1,-
TGTGCCACCAGCAGGTCATATTGGGAGACGGACAGCAATCAGCCCCAGCATTTT,CATSRSYWETDSNQPQHF,-,TRBJ1-5,TRBV15,-
TGCAGCGCTGGGCGGGGTGAGCAGTTCTTC,CSAGRGEQFF,-,TRBJ2-1,TRBV29-1,-
TGCGCCAGCAGCCCTTTGGGGACAGGGGCCTACGAGCAGTACTTC,CASSPLGTGAYEQYF,TRBD1,TRBJ2-7,TRBV4-1,-
TGTGCCAGCTCCGGGGGTTTGGGGAGCAATCAGCCCCAGCATTTT,CASSGGLGSNQPQHF,-,TRBJ1-5,TRBV27,-
TGCAGTGCTAGAGGTACAGGGGGCTACACCTTC,CSARGTGGYTF,-,TRBJ1-2,TRBV20-1,-
TGTGCCAGCAGTTCCAGGTCCCAAGAGACCCAGTACTTC,CASSSRSQETQYF,-,TRBJ2-5,TRBV28,-
TGTGCCAGCAGTAACAACAGGGGCTACAATGAGCAGTTCTTC,CASSNNRGYNEQFF,TRBD1,TRBJ2-1,TRBV14,-
TGTGCCAGCAGCTCGATGGACGGAGACAACACCATATATTTT,CASSSMDGDNTIYF,-,TRBJ1-3,TRBV7-8,-
TGTGCCAGCAGCGTAGATGGGGGTACCTACGAGCAGTACTTC,CASSVDGGTYEQYF,-,TRBJ2-7,TRBV9,few
TGTGCCAGCAGCTTAGGGGGGCGGGGCGAATACTCCTACGAGCAGTACTTC,CASSLGGRGEYSYEQYF,-,TRBJ2-7,TRBV13,-
TGTGCCAGCAGTCCCGACAGTGTTACCTACGAGCAGTACTTC,CASSPDSVTYEQYF,-,TRBJ2-7,TRBV12-3/TRBV12-4,-
TGTGCCAGCCTACGGACAGGGATTAATGAAAAACTGTTTTTT,CASLRTGINEKLFF,TRBD1,TRBJ1-4,TRBV2,-
TGTGCCAGCAGCCAGGGACTAGCGAACACAGATACGCAGTATTTT,CASSQGLANTDTQYF,TRBD2,TRBJ2-3,TRBV7-9,-
TGTGCCAGCTCACCACCTGGGAGAGCCAAAAACATTCAGTACTTC,CASSPPGRAKNIQYF,-,TRBJ2-4,TRBV18,-
TGTGCCAGCATTACTAGCGGGGGGAATCAAGAGACCCAGTACTTC,CASITSGGNQETQYF,TRBD2,TRBJ2-5,TRBV6-5,-
TGCAGTGCTAGAGCCCCAGGTATGGGGATGAACACTGAAGCTTTCTTT,CSARAPGMGMNTEAFF,-,TRBJ1-1,TRBV20-1,-
TGTGCCAGCAGCCAAGATTTAGGCCGGGACATTCAGTACTTC,CASSQDLGRDIQYF,-,TRBJ2-4,TRBV3-1,once
TGTGCCAGCAGCGTAGGTCAGACGCAGTATTTT,CASSVGQTQYF,-,TRBJ2-3,TRBV27,-
TGTGCCAGCAGCCCACGTCAGGGGGCAAATCAGCCCCAGCATTTT,CASSPRQGANQPQHF,TRBD1,TRBJ1-5,TRBV14,-
TGTGCCATCAGTGATAAGAGATTGAACACTGAAGCTTTCTTT,CAISDKRLNTEAFF,-,TRBJ1-1,TRBV10-3,-
TGCAGCGTTAGTGGGGGGCGAGAGCAGTACTTC,CSVSGGREQYF,-,TRBJ2-7,TRBV29-1,once
TGTGCCAGCAGTGTTTGGGGGGCCGTTAATCAGCCCCAGCATTTT,CASSVWGAVNQPQHF,-,TRBJ1-5,TRBV6-1,-
TGTGCCAGCAGCGGACAGGACTACGAGCAGTACTTC,CASSGQDYEQYF,-,TRBJ2-7,TRBV9,-
TGTGCCAGCAGCTCCCCCACTTCCTCCCTAGCCAAAAACATTCAGTACTTC,CASSSPTSSLAKNIQYF,-,TRBJ2-4,TRBV7-9,-
TGTGCCAGCAGCTTGGGGACAGGGGTCTACAATGAGCAGTTCTTC,CASSLGTGVYNEQFF,TRBD1,TRBJ2-1,TRBV5-6,few
TGTGCCAGCAGTTTATACGGGGGAAACACCGGGGAGCTGTTTTTT,CASSLYGGNTGELFF,-,TRBJ2-2,TRBV27,-
TGTGCCAGCAGCTTAGAAGGAGGGGGGCTCTCCTACAATGAGCAGTTCTTC,CASSLEGGGLSYNEQFF,-,TRBJ2-1,TRBV11-2,-
TGTGCCTGGGGGCCACACCTTAACACCGGGGAGCTGTTTTTT,CAWGPHLNTGELFF,-,TRBJ2-2,TRBV30,-
TGTGCCAGCAGCGCAAGCCGCGGGGATGGCTACACCTTC,CASSASRGDGYTF,-,TRBJ1-2,TRBV9,-
TGCAGTGCTAGGCGGGACAGGGATTCACCCCTCCACTTT,CSARRDRDSPLHF,TRBD1,TRBJ1-6,TRBV20-1,-
TGTGCCGGTCGGGACAGGGGGCCCACTGAAGCTTTCTTT,CAGRDRGPTEAFF,TRBD1,TRBJ1-1,TRBV30,-
TGTGCCAGCAGCCAAGGTGCAGCCCTCGGGGTGTCAGATACGCAGTATTTT,CASSQGAALGVSDTQYF,-,TRBJ2-3,TRBV3-1,once
TGTGCCAGTAGTATATTAGCGGAGGTCCCAGATACGCAGTATTTT,CASSILAEVPDTQYF,-,TRBJ2-3,TRBV19,-
TGTGCCACCAGTGGAGGGACAACCGGGACTAGCGGGATCAACGAGCAGTACTTC,CATSGGTTGTSGINEQYF,TRBD2,TRBJ2-7,TRBV24-1,-
TGTGCCAGCAGCTTGGAGGATTCGAGGGAGACCCAGTACTTC,CASSLEDSRETQYF,-,TRBJ2-5,TRBV5-6,-